The T cell receptor (beta chain) under discussion was sequenced for a study of blood T cell repertoires in COVID-19. Looking at the study overall: Whether acute or convalescent, the COVID-19 samples came from the United States, Italy and Spain. Sources were T cells, B-cell-depleted T cells, or PBMCs; the material itself was cDNA or gDNA.

Per the study methods: The authors estimated nucleated cell counts from reference gene primer amplification. Libraries were prepared by immunoSEQ multiplex PCR; TCRdb keeps only in-frame clonotypes and omits some of them. V and J calls and clone size are given by that table; D and trimming were obtained from the DNA. The table includes fewer than 350,000 clones, about 89% detected once. Germline V gene lookup returns CDR1 SEHNR and CDR2 FQNEAQ (reference sequence). V lost 3 bases and J lost 8; bases outside the gene matches: 3. CDR3 length: 12 residues. Only one count was recorded for this clone. The TCR originated in a middle-aged man with acute or convalescent COVID-19. The sequenced sample consisted of peripheral blood. The chain is built from TRBV7-9 and TRBJ1-2; 7 nucleotides match TRBD1. CDR3 in amino acids: CASSLARGGYTF. CDR3 coding DNA: TGTGCCAGCAGCTTGGCCAGGGGGGGCTACACCTTC.